This T cell receptor (beta chain) was found in a study of OX40 agonist ivuxolimab in advanced cancers. Study-level results: With doses of 0.1 to 3.0 mg/kg, CD4+ and CD8+ blood T cells had undergone clonal expansion by week 6.

The CDR3 loop spans 14 amino acids. CDR1 is SGHTA, CDR2 FQGNSA, per germline. Note on this clone: The antigen remains unidentified. An end of the junction differs from the germline gene, which may be a read error. The sample carries other DNA sequences with the same CDR3.

The assay was immunoSEQ multiplex PCR, and TCRdb's table has in-frame clones only and misses some. The table has over 65,000 clones, 90% to 95% seen once. Source: CD4+ or CD8+ T cells sorted from blood, taken in a trial of the OX40 agonist ivuxolimab. This sequence originates from an adult with an advanced solid tumor such as melanoma, head and neck, liver or kidney cancer. The gene calls are TRBV7-2 and TRBJ1-4; perhaps TRBD1 as D (6 bases). CDR3 sequence (DNA): TGCGCCAGCAGCTTAGGGGGGGTAGCGGAAAAACTGTTTTTT. Encoded protein: CASSLGGVAEKLFF.